Listed below are T cell receptor beta chains from one sample, sequenced in a study of patients and donors after allogeneic stem cell transplantation. TCRdb itself ran the RT-PCR reads through MiXCR, one entry per CDR3 protein. This sample yields fewer than 25,000 distinct CDR3 sequences, of which about 28% are seen a single time; approximately 50% belongs to the top ten. Input material: blood, either unsorted or a sorted T cell fraction (not recorded which). All receptors derive from a human donor who was either an allogeneic HSCT recipient or a stem cell or donor lymphocyte infusion donor (not recorded which). It is not recorded whose cells these are; they may come from a transplant donor. Each CDR3 is given with its conserved first and last residue. D genes are given only for firm matches. Clone size is shown for a subset of rows, as once, few, many or a class of expanded clone.

clone_size,d_call,v_call,j_call,cdr3_nt,cdr3_aa
few,NA,TRBV20-1,TRBJ1-4,TGCAGTGCTAGAGGCATGGGAGGGACAACTAATGAAAAACTGTTTTTT,CSARGMGGTTNEKLFF
NA,NA,TRBV2,TRBJ1-2,TGTGCCAGCAGCTGGATATACTATGGCTACACCTTC,CASSWIYYGYTF
NA,NA,TRBV7-2,TRBJ2-3,TGTGCCAGCAGCTTAGACAGGATTGCAGCAGATACGCAGTATTTT,CASSLDRIAADTQYF
NA,NA,TRBV18,TRBJ1-6,TGTGCCAGCTCATACAGGGATAATTCACCCCTCCACTTT,CASSYRDNSPLHF
few,NA,TRBV20-1,TRBJ1-5,TGCAGTGCTAATAGACCGAAAGAGGCCAATCAGCCCCAGCATTTT,CSANRPKEANQPQHF
NA,NA,TRBV27,TRBJ2-6,TGTGCCACCCGACTGAGCTCTGGGGCCAACGTCCTGACTTTC,CATRLSSGANVLTF
few,TRBD1,TRBV10-2,TRBJ1-1,TGCGCCAGCAGTGAGAACAGGGGAGAAGCTTTCTTT,CASSENRGEAFF
few,NA,TRBV15,TRBJ1-6,TGTGCCACCAGCAGAGAACGGCAGCGGTCGAATTCACCCCTCCACTTT,CATSRERQRSNSPLHF
NA,TRBD2,TRBV9,TRBJ2-5,TGTGCCAGCAGCGCGACCCCGGGGAGGGTGGAGACCCAGTACTTC,CASSATPGRVETQYF
few,NA,TRBV12-3/TRBV12-4,TRBJ1-1,TGTGCCAGCAGTCCTCGGGCCCCAGCACGGGCTTTCTTT,CASSPRAPARAFF
few,TRBD2,TRBV5-6,TRBJ2-5,TGTGCCAGCAGCTTACCTATAGCGGGTGCGCAAGAGACCCAGTACTTC,CASSLPIAGAQETQYF
NA,NA,TRBV25-1,TRBJ2-7,TGTGCCAGCAGTGAATTGGGGGGCCTGTACTTC,CASSELGGLYF
few,NA,TRBV10-3,TRBJ1-1,TGTGCCATCAGTCAGAATATGAACACTGAAGCTTTCTTT,CAISQNMNTEAFF
few,NA,TRBV4-3,TRBJ1-4,TGCGCCAGCAGCCAAGGAGGGCTTAATGAAAAACTGTTTTTT,CASSQGGLNEKLFF
few,NA,TRBV6-5,TRBJ2-3,TGTGCCAGCAGCCACACAGATACGCAGTATTTT,CASSHTDTQYF
medium-sized,NA,TRBV20-1,TRBJ1-1,TGCAGTGCCGAACTCCCCACAGGGAACACTGAAGCTTTCTTT,CSAELPTGNTEAFF
NA,NA,TRBV10-3,TRBJ1-3,TGTGCCATCAGTGAGTCAGGCAGGACTGGAAACCCCATATATTTT,CAISESGRTGNPIYF
few,NA,TRBV12-3/TRBV12-4,TRBJ1-1,TGTGCCAGCGGAAGGGGCACTGAAGCTTTCTTT,CASGRGTEAFF
many,NA,TRBV5-5,TRBJ1-1,TGTGCCAGCAGCGCAAGGGGGGAGAACACTGAAGCTTTCTTT,CASSARGENTEAFF
many,NA,TRBV29-1,TRBJ1-4,TGCAGCGCAGGACAAACTAATGAAAAACTGTTTTTT,CSAGQTNEKLFF
NA,NA,TRBV5-1,TRBJ1-6,TGCGCCAGCAGCTTTCGCCCCTCGGGAAATTCACCCCTCCACTTT,CASSFRPSGNSPLHF
NA,NA,TRBV15,TRBJ1-3,TGTGCCACCAGCGGGCTAGGATCCCCCTCTGGAAACACCATATATTTT,CATSGLGSPSGNTIYF
many,NA,TRBV6-4,TRBJ1-4,TGTGCCAGCAGTGGTCGTTGTCCTTTCAATAATGAAAAACTGTTTTTT,CASSGRCPFNNEKLFF
NA,NA,TRBV18,TRBJ1-1,TGTGCCAGCTCTCTATCGGCGGACACTGAAGCTTTCTTT,CASSLSADTEAFF
NA,TRBD1,TRBV6-5,TRBJ2-2,TGTGCCAGCAGTTTTAGGGGGCGGGTTGGCAGGGTAGCCACCGGGGAGCTGTTTTTT,CASSFRGRVGRVATGELFF
NA,NA,TRBV6-5,TRBJ2-3,TGTGCCAGCAGGAGGGGCCTCTCGGCAGATACGCAGTATTTT,CASRRGLSADTQYF
many,NA,TRBV20-1,TRBJ1-5,TGCAGTGCCATAGAGGGGTGGGATAGCAATCAGCCCCAGCATTTT,CSAIEGWDSNQPQHF